This T cell receptor beta chain was profiled in a study of CD8+ T cells in alopecia areata. Study at large: Tofacitinib was given for 6 to 18 months, then stopped for 6 months. Study-level findings and limits: Sharing of TCRs across patients appeared less clear than in mice, possibly for HLA-related reasons.

This clone was picked up a small number of times. Its antigen is not known. It was cDNA, reverse transcribed from extracted RNA, that served as the sequencing template. Sequencing used immunoSEQ multiplex PCR; TCRdb keeps in-frame clones, though not all of them. Among approximately 180,000 clones listed, roughly 70% were seen once. It was from alopecia areata patients that lesional scalp punch biopsies and peripheral blood were collected. V shed 3 bases and J shed 8 bases, with 19 bases lying between them. Germline V gene lookup returns CDR1 MNHEY and CDR2 SMNVEV (reference sequence). The CDR3 sequence is 15 residues long.

The receptor was isolated from a human donor with alopecia areata. Material: CD8+ T cells sorted from blood, obtained at week 0. V and J are TRBV27 and TRBJ1-2; D not resolved. CDR3 nucleotide sequence: TGTGCCAGCAGTTTTTTTCTCGGGAGCCCGGAAGGCTACACCTTC. Translation: CASSFFLGSPEGYTF.